The sequence of this T cell receptor (beta chain) was determined in a study of T cell clonotyping in hematopoietic cell transplantation. The table came from immunoSEQ multiplex PCR; TCRdb's copy has only in-frame clones and leaves some out. The sample comprises 25,000 to 35,000 clones, less than 75% of which are singletons, and approximately 5.9% rests with the top ten. Time point described: recipient sample about 28 days before transplant, after cytoreduction. Blood collection times were about day -28 and days 30, 100, 180 posttransplant. CDR1 and CDR2 from the germline V gene are SGHNT and YYREEE (reference sequence). The CDR3 consists of 15 residues. Trimming pared 0 bases from V and 2 bases from J, leaving 11 bases between.

V is TRBV5-4 and J is TRBJ1-2; D is perhaps TRBD1 (5 bases). The source is a man between 50 and 59 years old with myelodysplastic syndrome. Some clones in this sample may be carry-over from other donors' samples. The specimen was peripheral blood mononuclear cells, collected before stem cell transplant. The CDR3 coding sequence is TGTGCCAGCAGCTTGGGACAGCTTCGCAACTATGGCTACACCTTC. It encodes CASSLGQLRNYGYTF.